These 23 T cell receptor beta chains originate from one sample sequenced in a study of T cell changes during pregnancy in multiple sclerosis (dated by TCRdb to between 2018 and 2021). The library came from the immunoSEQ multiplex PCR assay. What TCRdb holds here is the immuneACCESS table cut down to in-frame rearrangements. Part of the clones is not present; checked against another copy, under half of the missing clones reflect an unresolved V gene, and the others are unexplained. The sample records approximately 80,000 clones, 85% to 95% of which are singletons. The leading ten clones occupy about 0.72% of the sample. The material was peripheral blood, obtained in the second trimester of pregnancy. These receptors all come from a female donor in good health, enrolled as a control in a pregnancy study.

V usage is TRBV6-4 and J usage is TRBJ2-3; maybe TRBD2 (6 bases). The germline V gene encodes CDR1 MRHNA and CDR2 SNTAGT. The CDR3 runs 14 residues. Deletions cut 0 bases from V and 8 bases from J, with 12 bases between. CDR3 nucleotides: TGTGCCAGCAGTGACTCGGGACTCCATGGTACGCAGTATTTT. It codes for CASSDSGLHGTQYF.

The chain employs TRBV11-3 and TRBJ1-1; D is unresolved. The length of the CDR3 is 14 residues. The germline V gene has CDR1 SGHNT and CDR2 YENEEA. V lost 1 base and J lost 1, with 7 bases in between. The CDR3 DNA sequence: TGTGCCAGCAGCTTAGGGGCGGGGAACACTGAAGCTTTCTTT. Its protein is CASSLGAGNTEAFF.

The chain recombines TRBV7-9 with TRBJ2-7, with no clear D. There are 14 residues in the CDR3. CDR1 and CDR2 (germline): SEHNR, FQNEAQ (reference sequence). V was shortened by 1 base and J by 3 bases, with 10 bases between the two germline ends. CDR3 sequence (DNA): TGTGCCAGCAGCTTAGGACACCCGAACTACGAGCAGTACTTC. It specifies CASSLGHPNYEQYF. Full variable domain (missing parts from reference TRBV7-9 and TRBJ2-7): DTGVSQNPRHKITKRGQNVTFRCDPISEHNRLYWYRQTLGQGPEFLTYFQNEAQLEKSRLLSDRFSAERPKGSFSTLEIQRTEQGDSAMYLCASSLGHPNYEQYFGPGTRLTVT.

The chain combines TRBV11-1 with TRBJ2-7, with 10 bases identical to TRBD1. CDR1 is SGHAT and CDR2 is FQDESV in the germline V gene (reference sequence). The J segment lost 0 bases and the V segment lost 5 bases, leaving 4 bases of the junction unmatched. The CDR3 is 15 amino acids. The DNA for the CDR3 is TGTGCCAGCAGCGAAGACAGGGGGCTCTCCTACGAGCAGTACTTC. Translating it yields CASSEDRGLSYEQYF.

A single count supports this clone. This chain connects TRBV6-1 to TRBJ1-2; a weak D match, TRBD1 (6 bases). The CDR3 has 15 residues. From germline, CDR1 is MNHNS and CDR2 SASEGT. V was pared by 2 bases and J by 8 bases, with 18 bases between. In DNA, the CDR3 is TGTGCCAGCAGTGAAATCCAGGACAGCGGACGCGGCTACACCTTC. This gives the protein CASSEIQDSGRGYTF.

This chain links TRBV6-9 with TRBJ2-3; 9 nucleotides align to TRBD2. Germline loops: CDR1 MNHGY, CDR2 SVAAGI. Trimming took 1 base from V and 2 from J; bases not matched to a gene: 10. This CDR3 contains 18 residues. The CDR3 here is CASSYYHPLAGNTDTQYF. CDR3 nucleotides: TGTGCCAGCAGTTATTACCACCCACTAGCGGGTAACACAGATACGCAGTATTTT.

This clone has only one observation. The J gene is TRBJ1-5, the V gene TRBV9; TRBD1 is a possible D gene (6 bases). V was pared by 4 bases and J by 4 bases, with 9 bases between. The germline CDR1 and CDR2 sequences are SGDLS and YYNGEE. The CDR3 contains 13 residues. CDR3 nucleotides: TGTGCCAGCAGCCCCGGACAGAATCAGCCCCAGCATTTT. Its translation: CASSPGQNQPQHF.

CDR3 sequence reads: CASSLGKQPTNEKLFF. The CDR3 DNA reads TGTGCCAGCAGCTTAGGCAAACAGCCGACTAATGAAAAACTGTTTTTT. The V call is TRBV7-8, the J call TRBJ1-4; D unclear. Germline assignment: CDR1 SGHVS and CDR2 FQNEAQ. CDR3 length equals 16 residues. The V and J ends lost 1 base and 2 bases respectively, with 11 bases between them.

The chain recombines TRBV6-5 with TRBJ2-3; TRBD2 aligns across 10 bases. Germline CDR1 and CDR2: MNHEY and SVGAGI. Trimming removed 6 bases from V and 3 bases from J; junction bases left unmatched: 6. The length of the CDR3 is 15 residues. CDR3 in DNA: TGTGCCAGCAGCTTAAGCGGGGGGGGGACAGATACGCAGTATTTT. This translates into CASSLSGGGTDTQYF.

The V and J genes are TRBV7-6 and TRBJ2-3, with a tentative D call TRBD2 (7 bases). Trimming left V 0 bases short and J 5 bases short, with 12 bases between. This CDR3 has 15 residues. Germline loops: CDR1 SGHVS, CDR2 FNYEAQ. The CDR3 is CASSLAGGPGDTQYF. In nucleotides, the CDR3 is TGTGCCAGCAGCTTAGCGGGGGGGCCAGGAGATACGCAGTATTTT.

Here the CDR3 DNA reads TGTGCCTGGACCCCACAGACAGGGGGCGCGGGCTATGGCTACACCTTC. This translates into CAWTPQTGGAGYGYTF. The chain uses TRBV30 and TRBJ1-2; 10 bases are a match to TRBD1. The CDR3 has 16 residues. The ends lost 4 bases at V and 4 bases at J; junction bases unmatched: 12. The germline V gene has CDR1 GTSNPN and CDR2 SVGIG (reference sequence).

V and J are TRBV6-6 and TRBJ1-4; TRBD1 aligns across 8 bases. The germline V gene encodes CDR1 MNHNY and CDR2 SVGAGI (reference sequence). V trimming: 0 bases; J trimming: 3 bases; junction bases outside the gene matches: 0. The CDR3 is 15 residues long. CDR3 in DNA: TGTGCCAGCAGTTACTCGGGACAGGCTAATGAAAAACTGTTTTTT. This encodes CASSYSGQANEKLFF.

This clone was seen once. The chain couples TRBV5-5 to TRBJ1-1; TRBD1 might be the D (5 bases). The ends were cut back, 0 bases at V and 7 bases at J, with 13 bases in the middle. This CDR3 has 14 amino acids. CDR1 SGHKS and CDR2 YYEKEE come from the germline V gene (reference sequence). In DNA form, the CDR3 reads TGTGCCAGCAGCTTGGGCGGGACTGTAAATGAAGCTTTCTTT. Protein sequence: CASSLGGTVNEAFF. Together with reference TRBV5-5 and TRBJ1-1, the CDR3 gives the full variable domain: DAGVTQSPTHLIKTRGQQVTLRCSPISGHKSVSWYQQVLGQGPQFIFQYYEKEERGRGNFPDRFSARQFPNYSSELNVNALLLGDSALYLCASSLGGTVNEAFFGQGTRLTVV.

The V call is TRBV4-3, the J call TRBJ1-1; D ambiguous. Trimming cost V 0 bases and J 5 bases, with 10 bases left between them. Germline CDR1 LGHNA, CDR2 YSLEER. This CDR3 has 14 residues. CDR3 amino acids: CASSQEGSGTEAFF. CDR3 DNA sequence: TGCGCCAGCAGCCAAGAAGGGTCGGGGACTGAAGCTTTCTTT.

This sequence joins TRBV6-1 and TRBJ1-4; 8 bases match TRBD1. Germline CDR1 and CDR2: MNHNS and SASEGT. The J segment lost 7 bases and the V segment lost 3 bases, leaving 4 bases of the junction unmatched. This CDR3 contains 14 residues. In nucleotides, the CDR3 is TGTGCCAGCAGTGAGGTCAGGGGGCGTGAAAAACTGTTTTTT. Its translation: CASSEVRGREKLFF.

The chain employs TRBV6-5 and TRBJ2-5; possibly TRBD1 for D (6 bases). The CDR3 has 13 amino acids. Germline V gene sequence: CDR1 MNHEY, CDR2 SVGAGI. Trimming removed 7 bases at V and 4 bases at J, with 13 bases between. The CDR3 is CASTRTGRETQYF. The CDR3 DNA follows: TGTGCCAGCACTCGAACAGGGAGAGAGACCCAGTACTTC.

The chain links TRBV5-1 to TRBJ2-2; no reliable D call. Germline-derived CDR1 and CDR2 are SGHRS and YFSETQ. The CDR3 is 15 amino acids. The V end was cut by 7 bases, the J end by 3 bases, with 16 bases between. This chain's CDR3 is CASSLSRGDTGELFF. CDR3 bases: TGCGCCAGCTCTCTTTCACGAGGAGACACCGGGGAGCTGTTTTTT.

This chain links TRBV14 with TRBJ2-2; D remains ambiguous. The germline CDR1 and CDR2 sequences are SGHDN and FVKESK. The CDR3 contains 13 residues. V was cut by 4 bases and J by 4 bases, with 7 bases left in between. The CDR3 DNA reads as TGTGCCAGCAGCCTCACATTCACCGGGGAGCTGTTTTTT. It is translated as CASSLTFTGELFF.

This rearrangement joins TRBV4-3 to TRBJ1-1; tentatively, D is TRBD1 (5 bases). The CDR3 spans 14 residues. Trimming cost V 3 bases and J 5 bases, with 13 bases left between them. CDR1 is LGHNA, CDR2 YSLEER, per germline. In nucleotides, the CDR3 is TGCGCCAGCAGCCAGAGGGGAGGTGGAACTGAAGCTTTCTTT. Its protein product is CASSQRGGGTEAFF.

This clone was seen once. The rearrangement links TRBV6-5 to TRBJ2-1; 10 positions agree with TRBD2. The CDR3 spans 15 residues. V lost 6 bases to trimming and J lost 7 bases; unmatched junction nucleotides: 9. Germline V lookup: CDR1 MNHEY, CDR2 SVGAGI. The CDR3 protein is CASRASGGANNEQFF. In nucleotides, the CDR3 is TGTGCCAGCAGAGCCAGCGGGGGGGCCAATAATGAGCAGTTCTTC.

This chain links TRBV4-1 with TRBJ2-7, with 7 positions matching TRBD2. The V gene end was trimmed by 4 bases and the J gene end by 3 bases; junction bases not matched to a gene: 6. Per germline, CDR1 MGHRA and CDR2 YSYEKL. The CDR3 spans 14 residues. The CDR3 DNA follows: TGCGCCAGCAGCCCGCTAGCGGATTACTACGAGCAGTACTTC. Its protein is CASSPLADYYEQYF.

CDR3 protein: CAWSAFLGTEAFF. The CDR3 nucleotides are TGTGCCTGGAGTGCATTTCTAGGCACTGAAGCTTTCTTT. The chain has TRBV30 and TRBJ1-1, with no clear D. V shed 1 base and J shed 4 bases, with 10 bases lying between them. The CDR3 loop spans 13 amino acids. CDR1 and CDR2 from the germline V gene are GTSNPN and SVGIG (reference sequence).

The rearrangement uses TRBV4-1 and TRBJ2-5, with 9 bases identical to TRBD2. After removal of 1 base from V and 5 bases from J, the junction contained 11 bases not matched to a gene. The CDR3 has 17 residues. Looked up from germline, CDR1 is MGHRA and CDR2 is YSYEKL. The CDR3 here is CASSQAVRAGGGETQYF. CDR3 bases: TGCGCCAGCAGCCAAGCCGTTAGAGCGGGGGGCGGGGAGACCCAGTACTTC.